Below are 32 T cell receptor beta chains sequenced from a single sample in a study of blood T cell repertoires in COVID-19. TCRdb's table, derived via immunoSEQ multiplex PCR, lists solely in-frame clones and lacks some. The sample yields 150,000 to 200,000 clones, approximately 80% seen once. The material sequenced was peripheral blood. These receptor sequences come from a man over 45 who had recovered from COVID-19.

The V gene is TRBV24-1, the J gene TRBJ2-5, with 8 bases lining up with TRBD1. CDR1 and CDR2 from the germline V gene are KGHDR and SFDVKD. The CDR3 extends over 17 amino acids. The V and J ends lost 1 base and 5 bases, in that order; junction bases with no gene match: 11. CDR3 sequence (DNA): TGTGCCACCAGTGATTTCGGCAGGGGGCGCATTGGTGAGACCCAGTACTTC. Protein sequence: CATSDFGRGRIGETQYF.

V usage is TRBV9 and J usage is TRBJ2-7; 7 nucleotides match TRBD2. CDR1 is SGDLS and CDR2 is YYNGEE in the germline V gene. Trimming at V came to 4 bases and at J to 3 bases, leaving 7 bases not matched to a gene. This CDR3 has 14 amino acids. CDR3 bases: TGTGCCAGCAGCCCCGGGACTATAGACTACGAGCAGTACTTC. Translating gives CASSPGTIDYEQYF. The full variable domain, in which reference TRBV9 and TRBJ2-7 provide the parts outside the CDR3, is DSGVTQTPKHLITATGQRVTLRCSPRSGDLSVYWYQQSLDQGLQFLIQYYNGEERAKGNILERFSAQQFPDLHSELNLSSLELGDSALYFCASSPGTIDYEQYFGPGTRLTVT.

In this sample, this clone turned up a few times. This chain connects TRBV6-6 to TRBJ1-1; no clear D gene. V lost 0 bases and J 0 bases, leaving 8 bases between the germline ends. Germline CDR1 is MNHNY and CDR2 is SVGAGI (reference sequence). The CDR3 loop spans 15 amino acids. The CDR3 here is CASSYSRGLNTEAFF. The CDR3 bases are TGTGCCAGCAGTTACTCCAGAGGGTTGAACACTGAAGCTTTCTTT.

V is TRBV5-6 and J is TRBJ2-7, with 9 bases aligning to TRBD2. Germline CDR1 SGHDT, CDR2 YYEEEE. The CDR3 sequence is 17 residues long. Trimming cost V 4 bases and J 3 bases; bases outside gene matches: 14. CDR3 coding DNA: TGTGCCAGCAGCCGACGTCTGGAGACTAGCGGAGGCTACGAGCAGTACTTC. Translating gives CASSRRLETSGGYEQYF.

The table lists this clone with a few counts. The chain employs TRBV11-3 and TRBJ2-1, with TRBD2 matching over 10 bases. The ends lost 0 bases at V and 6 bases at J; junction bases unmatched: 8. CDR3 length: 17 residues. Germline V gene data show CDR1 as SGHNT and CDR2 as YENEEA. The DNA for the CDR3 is TGTGCCAGCAGCTTAGAAGTTGGCCTAGCGGGAGCCAATGAGCAGTTCTTC. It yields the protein CASSLEVGLAGANEQFF. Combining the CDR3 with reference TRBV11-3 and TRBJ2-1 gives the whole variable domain EAGVVQSPRYKIIEKKQPVAFWCNPISGHNTLYWYLQNLGQGPELLIRYENEEAVDDSQLPKDRFSAERLKGVDSTLKIQPAELGDSAVYLCASSLEVGLAGANEQFFGPGTRLTVL.

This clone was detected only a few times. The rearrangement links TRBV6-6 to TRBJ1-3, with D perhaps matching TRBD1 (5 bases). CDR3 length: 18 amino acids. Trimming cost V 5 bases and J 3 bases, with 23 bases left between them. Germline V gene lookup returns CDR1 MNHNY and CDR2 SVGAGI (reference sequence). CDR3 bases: TGTGCCAGCAGTCAGAATAGTCTCCCAGGACAAGGTGGAAACACCATATATTTT. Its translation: CASSQNSLPGQGGNTIYF.

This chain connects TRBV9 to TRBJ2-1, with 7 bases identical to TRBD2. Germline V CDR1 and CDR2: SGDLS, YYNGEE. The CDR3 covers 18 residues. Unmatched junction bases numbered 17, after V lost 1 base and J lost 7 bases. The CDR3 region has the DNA TGTGCCAGCAGCGTACCCCCAGGAGGCGCGGGAGTGGAAAATGAGCAGTTCTTC. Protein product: CASSVPPGGAGVENEQFF.

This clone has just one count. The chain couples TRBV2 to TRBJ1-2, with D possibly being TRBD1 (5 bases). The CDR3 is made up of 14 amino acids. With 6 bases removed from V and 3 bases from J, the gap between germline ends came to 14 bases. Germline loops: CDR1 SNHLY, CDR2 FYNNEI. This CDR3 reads CASRGGYGDYGYTF. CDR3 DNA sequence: TGTGCCAGCAGGGGGGGATACGGAGACTATGGCTACACCTTC.

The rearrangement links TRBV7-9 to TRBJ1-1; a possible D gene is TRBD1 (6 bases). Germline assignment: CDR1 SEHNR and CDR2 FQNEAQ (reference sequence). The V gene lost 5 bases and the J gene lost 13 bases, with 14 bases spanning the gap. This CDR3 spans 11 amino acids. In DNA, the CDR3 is TGTGCCAGCAGCCTACGGACAGTAGGTTTCTTT. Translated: CASSLRTVGFF.

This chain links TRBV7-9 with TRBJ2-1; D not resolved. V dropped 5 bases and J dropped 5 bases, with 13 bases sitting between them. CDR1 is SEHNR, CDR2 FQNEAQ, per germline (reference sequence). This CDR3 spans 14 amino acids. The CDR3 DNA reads TGTGCCAGCAGCCCCCCCCCACGGGACAATGAGCAGTTCTTC. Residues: CASSPPPRDNEQFF. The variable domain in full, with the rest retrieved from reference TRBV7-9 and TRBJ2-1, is DTGVSQNPRHKITKRGQNVTFRCDPISEHNRLYWYRQTLGQGPEFLTYFQNEAQLEKSRLLSDRFSAERPKGSFSTLEIQRTEQGDSAMYLCASSPPPRDNEQFFGPGTRLTVL.

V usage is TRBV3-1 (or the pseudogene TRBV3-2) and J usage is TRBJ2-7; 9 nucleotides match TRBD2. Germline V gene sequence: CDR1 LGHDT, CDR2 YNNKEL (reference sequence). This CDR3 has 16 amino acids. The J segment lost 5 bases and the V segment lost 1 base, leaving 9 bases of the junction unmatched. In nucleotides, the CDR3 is TGTGCCAGCAGCCAAGTCCAGCTAGCGGGATATCACGAGCAGTACTTC. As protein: CASSQVQLAGYHEQYF.

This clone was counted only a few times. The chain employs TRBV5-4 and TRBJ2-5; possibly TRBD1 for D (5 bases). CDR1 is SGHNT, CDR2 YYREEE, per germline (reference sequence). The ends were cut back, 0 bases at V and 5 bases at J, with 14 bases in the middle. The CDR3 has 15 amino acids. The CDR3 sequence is CASSLANSAGETQYF. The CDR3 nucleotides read TGTGCCAGCAGCTTGGCCAACTCGGCAGGGGAGACCCAGTACTTC. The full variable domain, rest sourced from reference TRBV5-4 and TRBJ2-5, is ETGVTQSPTHLIKTRGQQVTLRCSSQSGHNTVSWYQQALGQGPQFIFQYYREEENGRGNFPPRFSGLQFPNYSSELNVNALELDDSALYLCASSLANSAGETQYFGPGTRLLVL.

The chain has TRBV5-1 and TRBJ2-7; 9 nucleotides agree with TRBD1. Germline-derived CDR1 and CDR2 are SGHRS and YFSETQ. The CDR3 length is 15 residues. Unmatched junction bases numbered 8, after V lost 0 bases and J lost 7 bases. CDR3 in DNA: TGCGCCAGCAGCTTGGGAACAGGGGGCCAGAGGGAGCAGTACTTC. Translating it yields CASSLGTGGQREQYF.

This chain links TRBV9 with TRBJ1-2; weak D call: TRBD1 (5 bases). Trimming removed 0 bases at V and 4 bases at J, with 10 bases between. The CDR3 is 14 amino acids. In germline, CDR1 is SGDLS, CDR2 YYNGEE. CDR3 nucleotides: TGTGCCAGCAGCGTAGATCAGGGTACCTATGGCTACACCTTC. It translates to CASSVDQGTYGYTF.

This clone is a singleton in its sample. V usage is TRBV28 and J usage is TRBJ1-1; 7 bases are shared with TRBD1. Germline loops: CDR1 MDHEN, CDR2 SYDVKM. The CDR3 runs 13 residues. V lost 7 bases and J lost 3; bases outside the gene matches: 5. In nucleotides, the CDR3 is TGTGCCAGCATTTTGACAGGGTACACTGAAGCTTTCTTT. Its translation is CASILTGYTEAFF.

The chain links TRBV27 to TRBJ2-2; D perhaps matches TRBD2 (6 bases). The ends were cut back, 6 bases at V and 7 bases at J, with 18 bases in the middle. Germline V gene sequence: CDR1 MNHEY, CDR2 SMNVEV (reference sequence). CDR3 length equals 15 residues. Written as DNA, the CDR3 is TGTGCCAGCAGACGGGACTCCCGAATGGTCGGGGAGCTGTTTTTT. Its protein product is CASRRDSRMVGELFF.

The CDR3, as DNA: TGTGCCTGGAGAGGGGGTGGGCACTATGGCTACACCTTC. Translated, it gives CAWRGGGHYGYTF. This chain uses TRBV30 with TRBJ1-2; maybe TRBD1 (6 bases). V was clipped by 3 bases and J by 3 bases, with 11 bases between them. Per germline, CDR1 GTSNPN and CDR2 SVGIG (reference sequence). CDR3 length: 13 residues.

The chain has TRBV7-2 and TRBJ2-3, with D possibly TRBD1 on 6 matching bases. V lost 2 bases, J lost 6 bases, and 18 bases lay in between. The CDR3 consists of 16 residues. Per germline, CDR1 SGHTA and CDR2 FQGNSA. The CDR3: CASSLQSARGSDTQYF. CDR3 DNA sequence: TGTGCCAGCAGCTTACAGTCTGCCAGGGGATCGGATACGCAGTATTTT. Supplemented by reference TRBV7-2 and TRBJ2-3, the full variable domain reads GAGVSQSPSNKVTEKGKDVELRCDPISGHTALYWYRQSLGQGLEFLIYFQGNSAPDKSGLPSDRFSAERTGGSVSTLTIQRTQQEDSAVYLCASSLQSARGSDTQYFGPGTRLTVL.

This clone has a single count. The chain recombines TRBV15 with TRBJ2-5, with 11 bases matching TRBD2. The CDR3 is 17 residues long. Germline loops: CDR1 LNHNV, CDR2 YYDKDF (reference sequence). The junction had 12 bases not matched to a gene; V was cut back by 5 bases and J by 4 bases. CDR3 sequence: CATSERTSGWSGETQYF. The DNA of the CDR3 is TGTGCCACCAGCGAACGGACTAGCGGGTGGTCAGGAGAGACCCAGTACTTC.

This CDR3 reads CAWDLNTGTYSGANVLTF. CDR3 in DNA: TGTGCCTGGGACTTAAACACCGGGACATACTCTGGGGCCAACGTCCTGACTTTC. V gene TRBV30 combines with J gene TRBJ2-6, with D tentatively TRBD1 (6 bases). Trimming removed 5 bases at V and 0 bases at J, with 20 bases between. Per germline, CDR1 GTSNPN and CDR2 SVGIG (reference sequence). The CDR3 has 18 residues.

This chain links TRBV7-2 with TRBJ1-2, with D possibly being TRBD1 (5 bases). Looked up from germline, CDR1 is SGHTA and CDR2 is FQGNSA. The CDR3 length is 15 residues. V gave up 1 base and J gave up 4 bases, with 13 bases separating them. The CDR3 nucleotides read TGTGCCAGCAGCTTAGGGGGCGGGGGAATCTATGGCTACACCTTC. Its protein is CASSLGGGGIYGYTF. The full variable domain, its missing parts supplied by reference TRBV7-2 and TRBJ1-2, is GAGVSQSPSNKVTEKGKDVELRCDPISGHTALYWYRQSLGQGLEFLIYFQGNSAPDKSGLPSDRFSAERTGGSVSTLTIQRTQQEDSAVYLCASSLGGGGIYGYTFGSGTRLTVV.

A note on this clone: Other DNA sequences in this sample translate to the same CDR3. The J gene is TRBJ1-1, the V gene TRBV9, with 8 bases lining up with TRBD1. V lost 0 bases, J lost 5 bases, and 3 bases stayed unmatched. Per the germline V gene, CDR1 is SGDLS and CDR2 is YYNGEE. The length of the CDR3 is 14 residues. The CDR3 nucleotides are TGTGCCAGCAGCGTAGGACAGGGGAGAACTGAAGCTTTCTTT. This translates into CASSVGQGRTEAFF.

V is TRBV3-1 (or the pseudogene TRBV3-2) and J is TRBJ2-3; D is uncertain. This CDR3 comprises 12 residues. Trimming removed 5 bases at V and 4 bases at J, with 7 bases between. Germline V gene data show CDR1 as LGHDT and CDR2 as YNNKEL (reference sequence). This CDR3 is CASSSRSDTQYF. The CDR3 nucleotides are TGTGCCAGCAGCTCTAGGTCAGATACGCAGTATTTT.

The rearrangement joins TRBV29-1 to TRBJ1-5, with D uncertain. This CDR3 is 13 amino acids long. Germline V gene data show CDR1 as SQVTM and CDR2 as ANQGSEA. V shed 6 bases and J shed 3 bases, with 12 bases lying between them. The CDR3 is CSVSHRDNQPQHF. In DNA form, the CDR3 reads TGCAGCGTGTCCCACAGAGACAATCAGCCCCAGCATTTT.

CDR3 sequence: CASSSLPLAGGTYEQYF. The CDR3 DNA sequence: TGCGCCAGCAGCTCGCTTCCACTAGCGGGAGGAACCTACGAGCAGTACTTC. The chain uses TRBV5-1 and TRBJ2-7, with 12 bases that match TRBD2. CDR1 is SGHRS and CDR2 is YFSETQ in the germline V gene. This CDR3 comprises 17 residues. V was pared by 3 bases and J by 2 bases, with 9 bases of the junction left unmatched. The whole variable domain, filled in from reference TRBV5-1 and TRBJ2-7, reads KAGVTQTPRYLIKTRGQQVTLSCSPISGHRSVSWYQQTPGQGLQFLFEYFSETQRNKGNFPGRFSGRQFSNSRSEMNVSTLELGDSALYLCASSSLPLAGGTYEQYFGPGTRLTVT.

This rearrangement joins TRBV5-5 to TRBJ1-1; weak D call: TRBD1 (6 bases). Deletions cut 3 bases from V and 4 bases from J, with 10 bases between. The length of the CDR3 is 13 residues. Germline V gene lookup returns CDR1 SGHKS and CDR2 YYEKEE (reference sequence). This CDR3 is CASSWEGGTEAFF. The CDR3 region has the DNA TGTGCCAGCAGCTGGGAGGGGGGCACTGAAGCTTTCTTT.

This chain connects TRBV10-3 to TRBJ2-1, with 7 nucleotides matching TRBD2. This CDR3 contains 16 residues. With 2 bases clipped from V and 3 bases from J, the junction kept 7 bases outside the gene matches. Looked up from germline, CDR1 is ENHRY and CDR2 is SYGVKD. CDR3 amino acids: CAISEEAGIFYNEQFF. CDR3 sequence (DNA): TGTGCCATCAGTGAGGAAGCGGGAATCTTCTACAATGAGCAGTTCTTC.

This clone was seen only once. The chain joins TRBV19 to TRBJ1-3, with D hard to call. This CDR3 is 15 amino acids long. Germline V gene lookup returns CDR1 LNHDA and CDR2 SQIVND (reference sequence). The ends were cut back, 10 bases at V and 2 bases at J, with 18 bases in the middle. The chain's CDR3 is CATSRSTSAGNTIYF. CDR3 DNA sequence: TGTGCCACCTCCCGGTCTACCTCCGCTGGAAACACCATATATTTT.

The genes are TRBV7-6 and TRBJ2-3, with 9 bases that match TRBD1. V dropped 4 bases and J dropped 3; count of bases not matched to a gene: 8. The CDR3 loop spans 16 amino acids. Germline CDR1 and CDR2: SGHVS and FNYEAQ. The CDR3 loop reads CASSSSRQGDTDTQYF. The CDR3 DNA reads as TGTGCCAGCAGCTCGTCCCGACAGGGGGATACAGATACGCAGTATTTT.

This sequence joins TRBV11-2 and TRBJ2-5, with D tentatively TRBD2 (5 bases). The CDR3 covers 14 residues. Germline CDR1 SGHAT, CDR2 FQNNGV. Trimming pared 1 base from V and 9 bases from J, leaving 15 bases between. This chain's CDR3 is CASSLVFGLAPQYF. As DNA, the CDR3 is TGTGCCAGCAGCTTAGTTTTCGGCCTAGCTCCCCAGTACTTC.

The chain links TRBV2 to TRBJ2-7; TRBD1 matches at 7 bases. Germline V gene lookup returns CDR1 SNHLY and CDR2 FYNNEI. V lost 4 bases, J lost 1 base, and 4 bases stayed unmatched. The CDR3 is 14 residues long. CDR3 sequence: CASSGDRVSYEQYF. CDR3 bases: TGTGCCAGCAGTGGAGACAGGGTGTCCTACGAGCAGTACTTC.

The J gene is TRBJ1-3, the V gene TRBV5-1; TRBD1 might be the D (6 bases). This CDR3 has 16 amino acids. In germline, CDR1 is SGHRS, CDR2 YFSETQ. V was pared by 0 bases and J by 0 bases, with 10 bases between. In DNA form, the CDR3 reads TGCGCCAGCAGCTTGGGAGGACAGTCCTCTGGAAACACCATATATTTT. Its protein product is CASSLGGQSSGNTIYF.